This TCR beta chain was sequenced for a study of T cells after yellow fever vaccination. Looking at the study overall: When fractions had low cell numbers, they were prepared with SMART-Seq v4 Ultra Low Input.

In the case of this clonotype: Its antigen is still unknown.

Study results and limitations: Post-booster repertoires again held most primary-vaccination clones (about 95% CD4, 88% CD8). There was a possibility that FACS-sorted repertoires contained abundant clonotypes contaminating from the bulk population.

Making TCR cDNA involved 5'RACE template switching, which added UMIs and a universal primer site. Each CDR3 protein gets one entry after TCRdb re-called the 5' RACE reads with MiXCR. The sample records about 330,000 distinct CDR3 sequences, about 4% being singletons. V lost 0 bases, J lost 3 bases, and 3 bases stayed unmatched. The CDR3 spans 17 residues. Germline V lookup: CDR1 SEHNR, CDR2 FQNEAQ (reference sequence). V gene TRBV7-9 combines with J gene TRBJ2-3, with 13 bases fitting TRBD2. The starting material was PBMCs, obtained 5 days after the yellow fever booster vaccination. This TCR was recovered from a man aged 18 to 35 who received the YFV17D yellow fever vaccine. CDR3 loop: CASSLARLAGGTDTQYF. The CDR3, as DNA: TGTGCCAGCAGCTTAGCGCGACTAGCGGGGGGAACAGATACGCAGTATTTT.